The 8 T cell receptor beta chains presented below share a single source sample, sequenced in a study of cytomegalovirus exposure and HLA in healthy donors. The PCR had 60 Vbeta and 13 Jbeta primers. Clones were sequenced by immunoSEQ multiplex PCR, and TCRdb holds only the in-frame ones, with some missing. The data contain about 130,000 clones, over 70% of them singletons. Material for sequencing was PBMCs. The receptors originated from a woman aged 40 to 50 in good health and CMV-seronegative.

In nucleotides, the CDR3 is TGTGCCAGCAGCTCCAGTGTAGGGGCCCCGAACACCGGGGAGCTGTTTTTT. Amino acid sequence: CASSSSVGAPNTGELFF. The chain uses TRBV7-6 and TRBJ2-2, with a tentative D call TRBD1 (5 bases). The V gene's germline CDR1 is SGHVS and CDR2 FNYEAQ. The V and J ends lost 4 bases and 0 bases respectively, with 15 bases between them. The CDR3 totals 17 residues. Complete variable domain (other parts from reference TRBV7-6 and TRBJ2-2): GAGVSQSPRYKVTKRGQDVALRCDPISGHVSLYWYRQALGQGPEFLTYFNYEAQQDKSGLPNDRFSAERPEGSISTLTIQRTEQRDSAMYRCASSSSVGAPNTGELFFGEGSRLTVL.

To note about this clone: The junction shows a germline mismatch at one end, possibly a read error. Other DNA variants within this sample encode the same CDR3. The chain combines TRBV28 with TRBJ2-7, with a weak D call TRBD1 (5 bases). This CDR3 comprises 14 residues. CDR1 MDHEN and CDR2 SYDVKM come from the germline V gene. The CDR3 sequence is CASRPIKGSYEQYF. The CDR3 coding sequence is TGTGCTAGCAGACCAATAAAGGGGTCCTACGAGCAGTACTTC.

J is TRBJ2-1 and V is TRBV7-8; TRBD2 matches 9 bases. CDR1 SGHVS and CDR2 FQNEAQ come from the germline V gene. J gave up 0 bases and V 5 bases, and 2 bases lay outside the gene matches. This CDR3 region has 15 residues. Written as DNA, the CDR3 is TGTGCCAGCAGCAAGCGGGGGGACTCCTACAATGAGCAGTTCTTC. Translation: CASSKRGDSYNEQFF.

This clone appeared a single time. V and J are TRBV9 and TRBJ2-3; TRBD1 matches 8 bases. The CDR3 has 17 residues. Germline V gene sequence: CDR1 SGDLS, CDR2 YYNGEE. The V gene end was trimmed by 0 bases and the J gene end by 3 bases; junction bases not matched to a gene: 9. The CDR3 region is CASSVGGQGVRTDTQYF. Written as DNA, the CDR3 is TGTGCCAGCAGCGTAGGAGGACAGGGAGTTAGAACAGATACGCAGTATTTT.

The V and J genes are TRBV5-5 and TRBJ2-1; possible D gene TRBD1, 6 bases. This CDR3 comprises 12 residues. The V gene lost 4 bases and the J gene lost 6 bases, with 8 bases spanning the gap. CDR1 SGHKS and CDR2 YYEKEE come from the germline V gene (reference sequence). The CDR3 spells CASSLTGNEQFF. CDR3 DNA sequence: TGTGCCAGCAGCCTGACAGGCAATGAGCAGTTCTTC.

This chain connects TRBV28 to TRBJ1-1; 7 bases fit TRBD1. Germline values: CDR1 MDHEN, CDR2 SYDVKM. J lost 7 bases, V lost 5 bases, and 7 bases had no gene match. The CDR3 is made up of 13 amino acids. The DNA of the CDR3 is TGTGCCAGCAGTGACAGGGCGGGTGGTGAAGCTTTCTTT. Amino acid sequence: CASSDRAGGEAFF.

This chain joins TRBV5-1 and TRBJ2-3; D possibly corresponds to TRBD2 (5 bases). The V gene lost 0 bases and the J gene lost 5 bases, with 10 bases spanning the gap. This CDR3 is built from 14 residues. Germline-derived CDR1 and CDR2 are SGHRS and YFSETQ. The CDR3 here is CASSLALAGDTQYF. DNA for the CDR3: TGCGCCAGCAGCTTGGCGCTAGCAGGAGATACGCAGTATTTT. The full variable domain, its missing parts supplied by reference TRBV5-1 and TRBJ2-3, is KAGVTQTPRYLIKTRGQQVTLSCSPISGHRSVSWYQQTPGQGLQFLFEYFSETQRNKGNFPGRFSGRQFSNSRSEMNVSTLELGDSALYLCASSLALAGDTQYFGPGTRLTVL.

The V and J genes are TRBV4-1 and TRBJ2-5; tentative D call: TRBD1 (5 bases). Trimming shortened V by 1 base and J by 8 bases, and 17 bases separated the two germline ends. Looked up from germline, CDR1 is MGHRA and CDR2 is YSYEKL. CDR3 length: 15 residues. The CDR3 DNA is TGCGCCAGCAGCCAAGGACACGGAAGCAGGGAAACCCAGTACTTC. Its translation: CASSQGHGSRETQYF.